This entry concerns a single T cell receptor (beta chain). Its matching antigen is unknown. The table came from immunoSEQ multiplex PCR; TCRdb's copy has only in-frame clones and leaves some out. This table has over 75,000 clones, roughly 90% appearing once. The sample is drawn from a study of T cell responses to AZD1222 COVID-19 vaccine. Study-wide findings and caveats: The number of AZD1222 recipients seropositive at baseline was only five or six. Along spike, vaccine-associated CD4 TCRs were found throughout, with dominance at 160-218 and 743-854. Spike-specific TCR breadth and depth were elevated following two AZD1222 doses.

Specimen: peripheral blood, collected on day 0 of AZD1222 vaccination. The sequence derives from an adult in good health.

The CDR3 protein is CASGLLRDREPGANVLTF. In DNA, the CDR3 is TGTGCTAGTGGTTTGCTCCGGGACAGGGAGCCCGGGGCCAACGTCCTGACTTTC. The rearrangement uses TRBV12-5 and TRBJ2-6; 9 positions agree with TRBD1. Germline V gene lookup returns CDR1 LGHNT and CDR2 FRNRAP. The V segment lost 2 bases and the J segment 4 bases; nucleotides outside the gene matches: 9. This CDR3 contains 18 residues. The full variable domain, with the rest looked up from reference TRBV12-5 and TRBJ2-6, is DARVTQTPRHKVTEMGQEVTMRCQPILGHNTVFWYRQTMMQGLELLAYFRNRAPLDDSGMPKDRFSAEMPDATLATLKIQPSEPRDSAVYFCASGLLRDREPGANVLTFGAGSRLTVL.